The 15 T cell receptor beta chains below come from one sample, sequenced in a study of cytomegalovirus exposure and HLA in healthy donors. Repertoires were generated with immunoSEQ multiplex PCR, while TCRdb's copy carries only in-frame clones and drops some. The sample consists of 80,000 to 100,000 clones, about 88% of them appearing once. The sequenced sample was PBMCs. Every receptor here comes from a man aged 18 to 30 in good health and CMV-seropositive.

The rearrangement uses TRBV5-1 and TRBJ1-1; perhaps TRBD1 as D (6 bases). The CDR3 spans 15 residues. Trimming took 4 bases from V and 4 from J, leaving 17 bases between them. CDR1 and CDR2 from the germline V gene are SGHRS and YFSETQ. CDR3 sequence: CASSPIQGRGTEAFF. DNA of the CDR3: TGCGCCAGCAGCCCGATACAGGGCCGAGGCACTGAAGCTTTCTTT.

CDR3 residues: CASSYFHRGIYEQYF. The CDR3, as DNA: TGTGCCAGCAGTTACTTCCACAGGGGGATATACGAGCAGTACTTC. The chain uses TRBV6-5 and TRBJ2-7, with 8 nucleotides matching TRBD1. This CDR3 contains 15 residues. V shed 1 base and J 4 bases; nucleotides not matched to a gene: 6. Per the germline V gene, CDR1 is MNHEY and CDR2 is SVGAGI.

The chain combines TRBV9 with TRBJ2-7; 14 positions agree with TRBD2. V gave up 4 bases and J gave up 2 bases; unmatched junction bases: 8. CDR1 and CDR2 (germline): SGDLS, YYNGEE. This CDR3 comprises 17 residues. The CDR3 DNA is TGTGCCAGCAGCCCTGGAGGACTAGCGGGAGGCACCTACGAGCAGTACTTC. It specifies CASSPGGLAGGTYEQYF. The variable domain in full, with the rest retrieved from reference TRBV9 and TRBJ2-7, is DSGVTQTPKHLITATGQRVTLRCSPRSGDLSVYWYQQSLDQGLQFLIQYYNGEERAKGNILERFSAQQFPDLHSELNLSSLELGDSALYFCASSPGGLAGGTYEQYFGPGTRLTVT.

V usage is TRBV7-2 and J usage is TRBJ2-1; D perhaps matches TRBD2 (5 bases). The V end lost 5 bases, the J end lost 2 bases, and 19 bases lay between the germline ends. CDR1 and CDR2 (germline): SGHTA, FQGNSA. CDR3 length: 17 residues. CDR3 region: CASSRRSGLLTYNEQFF. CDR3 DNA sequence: TGTGCCAGCAGCCGGAGATCCGGACTGCTAACCTACAATGAGCAGTTCTTC.

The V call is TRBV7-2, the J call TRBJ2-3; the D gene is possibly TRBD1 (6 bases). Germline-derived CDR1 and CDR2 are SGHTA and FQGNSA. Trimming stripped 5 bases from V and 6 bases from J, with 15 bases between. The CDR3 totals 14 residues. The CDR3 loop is CASSPLRDTDTQYF. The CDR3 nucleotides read TGTGCCAGCAGCCCGCTCCGGGACACGGATACGCAGTATTTT.

The CDR3 DNA sequence: TGTGCCAGTAGTAAACTAGCGGGGGGGTACAATGAGCAGTTCTTC. Its translation is CASSKLAGGYNEQFF. J is TRBJ2-1 and V is TRBV19, with 13 bases fitting TRBD2. The junction had 1 base not matched to a gene; V was cut back by 4 bases and J by 4 bases. CDR1 and CDR2 from the germline V gene are LNHDA and SQIVND (reference sequence). The CDR3 runs 15 residues. The full variable domain, its missing parts supplied by reference TRBV19 and TRBJ2-1, is DGGITQSPKYLFRKEGQNVTLSCEQNLNHDAMYWYRQDPGQGLRLIYYSQIVNDFQKGDIAEGYSVSREKKESFPLTVTSAQKNPTAFYLCASSKLAGGYNEQFFGPGTRLTVL.

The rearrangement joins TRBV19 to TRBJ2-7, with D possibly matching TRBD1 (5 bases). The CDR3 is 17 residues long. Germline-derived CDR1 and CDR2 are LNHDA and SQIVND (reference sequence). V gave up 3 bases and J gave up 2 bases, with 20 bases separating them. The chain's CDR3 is CASSIAFRQYTAYEQYF. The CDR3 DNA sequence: TGTGCCAGTAGTATCGCCTTCCGACAGTACACTGCCTACGAGCAGTACTTC.

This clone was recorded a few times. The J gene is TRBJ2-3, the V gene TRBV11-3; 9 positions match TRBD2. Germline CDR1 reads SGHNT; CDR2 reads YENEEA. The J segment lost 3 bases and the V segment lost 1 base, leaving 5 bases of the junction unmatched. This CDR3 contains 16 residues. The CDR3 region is CASSLGGSGSTDTQYF. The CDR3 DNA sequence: TGTGCCAGCAGCTTAGGTGGTAGCGGGAGTACAGATACGCAGTATTTT.

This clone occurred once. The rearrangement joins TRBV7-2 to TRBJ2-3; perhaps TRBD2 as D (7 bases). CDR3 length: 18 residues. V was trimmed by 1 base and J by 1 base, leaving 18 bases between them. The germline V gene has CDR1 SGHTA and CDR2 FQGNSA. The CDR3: CASSLVAGAPGGTDTQYF. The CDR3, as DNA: TGTGCCAGCAGCTTAGTCGCGGGGGCTCCCGGGGGCACAGATACGCAGTATTTT.

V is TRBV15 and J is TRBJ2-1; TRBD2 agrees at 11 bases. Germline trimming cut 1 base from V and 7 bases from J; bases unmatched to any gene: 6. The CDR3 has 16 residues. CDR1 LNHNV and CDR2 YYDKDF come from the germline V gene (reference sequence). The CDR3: CATSRGGTSGSNEQFF. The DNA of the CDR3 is TGTGCCACCAGCAGAGGGGGGACTAGCGGATCAAATGAGCAGTTCTTC.

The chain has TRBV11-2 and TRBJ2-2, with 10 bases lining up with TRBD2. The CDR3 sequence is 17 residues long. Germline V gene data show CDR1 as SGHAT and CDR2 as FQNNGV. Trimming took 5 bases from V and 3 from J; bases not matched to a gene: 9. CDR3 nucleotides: TGTGCCAGCAGCCCGAGCGGGAGGGCCTATCACACCGGGGAGCTGTTTTTT. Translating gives CASSPSGRAYHTGELFF.

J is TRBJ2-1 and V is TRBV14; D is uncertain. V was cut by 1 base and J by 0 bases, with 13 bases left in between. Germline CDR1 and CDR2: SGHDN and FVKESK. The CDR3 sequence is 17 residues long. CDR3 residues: CASSQVEILSSYNEQFF. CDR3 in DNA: TGTGCCAGCAGCCAAGTTGAGATCTTAAGCTCCTACAATGAGCAGTTCTTC.

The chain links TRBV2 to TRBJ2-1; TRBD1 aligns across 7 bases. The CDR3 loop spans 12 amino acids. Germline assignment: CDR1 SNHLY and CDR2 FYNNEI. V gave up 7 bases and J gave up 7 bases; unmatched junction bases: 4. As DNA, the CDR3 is TGTGCCAGCACAAACAGGGGTAATGAGCAGTTCTTC. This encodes CASTNRGNEQFF.

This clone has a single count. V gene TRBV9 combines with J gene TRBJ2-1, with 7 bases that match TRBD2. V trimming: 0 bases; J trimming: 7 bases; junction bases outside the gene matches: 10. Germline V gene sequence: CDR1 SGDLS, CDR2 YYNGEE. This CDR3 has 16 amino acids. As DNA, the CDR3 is TGTGCCAGCAGCGTAGGGGGGGGACGGGTGAGGAATGAGCAGTTCTTC. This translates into CASSVGGGRVRNEQFF.

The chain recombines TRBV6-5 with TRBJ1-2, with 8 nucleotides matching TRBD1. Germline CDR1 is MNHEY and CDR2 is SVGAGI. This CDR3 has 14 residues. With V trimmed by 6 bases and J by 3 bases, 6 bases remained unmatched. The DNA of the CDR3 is TGTGCCAGCAGGCAGACAGGGGAAGACTATGGCTACACCTTC. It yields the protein CASRQTGEDYGYTF.